This T cell receptor beta chain comes out of a study of blood T cell repertoires in COVID-19. Study information: Acute and convalescent COVID-19 specimens originated in the United States, Italy and Spain. Sources were T cells, B-cell-depleted T cells, or PBMCs; the material itself was cDNA or gDNA.

Trimming took 2 bases from V and 3 from J; bases not matched to a gene: 1. Germline CDR1 SGHVS, CDR2 FNYEAQ. This CDR3 has 15 residues. Patients of the Seattle cohort, enrolled during active infection, were followed longitudinally. Per the authors' pipeline: Using reference gene primer amplification, nucleated cell counts were estimated. Some clones are missing from TCRdb's copy, which holds only in-frame ones; the method was immunoSEQ multiplex PCR. Clone size and V and J calls were adopted from that table, with D and trimming inferred from the DNA. The table shows around 300,000 clones, with more than 80% occurring only once. The count of this clone is one.

The J gene is TRBJ2-1, the V gene TRBV7-6, with 10 bases aligning to TRBD2. Sequences were obtained from peripheral blood. This TCR was recovered from a woman aged 30 to 39 with COVID-19, enrolled during active disease. This CDR3 reads CASSLTSGVYNEQFF. The DNA for the CDR3 is TGTGCCAGCAGCTTAACTAGCGGGGTCTACAATGAGCAGTTCTTC.